This is a list of T cell receptor beta chains from one sample in a study of CD8 T cells in Susac syndrome. TCRdb passed the immunoSEQ multiplex PCR reads through MiXCR, listing each CDR3 protein once. This sample yields roughly 250,000 distinct CDR3 sequences, of which about 96% are seen a single time; 0.1% belongs to the top ten. Sequences were obtained from CD4+ T cells from PBMCs. These receptor sequences come from a human donor with Susac syndrome. The conserved cysteine and the conserved F or W are not part of the CDR3 here.

V | CDR3
TRBV7-9 | ASSSSWTAADYT
TRBV28 | ASSLGHIYEQY
TRBV6-5 | ASSRASSQTQY
TRBV24-1 | ATSDLRTGGRETQY
TRBV9 | ASSVVGTLGNEQF
TRBV20-1 | SAPISGRPYNEQF
TRBV18 | ASSPVTSGPQETQY
TRBV30 | AWSDGANQPQH
TRBV20-1 | SAPEGGVYQPQH
TRBV7-9 | ASSSLGPISTDTQY
TRBV28 | ASSYLGDRSWEKLF
TRBV20-1 | SARVLQGDPF
TRBV29-1 | SVEEGGSNQPQH
TRBV15 | ATSRVRETQY
TRBV30 | AWMNRGRVYGYT
TRBV6-4 | ASSDSPGANVLT
TRBV20-1 | SARAVTGADTEAF
TRBV20-1 | SASGRTEAF
TRBV7-3 | ASGRGTGELF
TRBV20-1 | SGGGPDTQY
TRBV18 | ASSPGDTYEQY
TRBV25-1 | ASSARQGAYEQY
TRBV20-1 | SARNTGWNGYT
TRBV14 | ASSQVLAGYKETQY
TRBV7-6 | ASSLGGGASGQPQH
TRBV20-1 | SARPGTANQPQH
TRBV11-2 | ASSRGDLNQPQH
TRBV27 | ASSFRSGRDYYNEQF
TRBV12-3/TRBV12-4 | ATSERNTGELF
TRBV1 | TSSHPPPSGSPHNEQF
TRBV7-2 | ASTNNPGSQPQH
TRBV3-1 | ASSQHRQALNTEAF
TRBV2 | ASSGGVTRTTSYGYT
TRBV5-1 | ASSLDDPPARELF
TRBV4-1 | ASSRPTGQVHEAF
TRBV20-1 | SARRRAPTGDTQY
TRBV4-1 | ASSQGSGGDYTEAF